The source of this TCR beta chain is a study of CXCR3-negative and CXCR3-positive naive CD8 T cells. As for the study in general: Roughly 1.5 +/- 0.3 million TRB reads came from each library, giving roughly 130 million in total.

Notes on the study in general: Memory cells differed in TRBV-TRBJ usage, but naive CXCR3-negative and CXCR3-positive cells had similar usage.

The CDR3 extends over 12 amino acids. CDR1 is SGHDN and CDR2 is FVKESK in the germline V gene. By frequency, this clonotype is large. Its antigen is not known. With roughly 300,000 cells each, the CD8+ T cell subsets were individually sorted in triplicate. It was by 5' RACE with UMI labels that the TRB cDNA libraries were prepared. TCRdb re-called the 5' RACE reads; one entry per CDR3 protein, DNA not given. The table gives about 5,300 distinct CDR3 sequences; the top ten clones make up roughly 2.5% of it. The sequence was obtained from a human donor in good health. Some clones in this sample may be carry-over from other donors' samples. The rearrangement joins TRBV14 to TRBJ2-7; TCRdb outputs TRBD1, but without DNA this stays unchecked. Sequenced material: naive CXCR3- CD8+ T cells from blood. This sample's subset: CD45RO-CCR7+CD27+CD95- naive CD8+ T cells lacking CXCR3 (TNR3-). CDR3 protein: CASSRDSYEQYF.